A selection of T cell receptor beta chains follows, all from one sample in a study of cytomegalovirus exposure and HLA in healthy donors. The protocol was immunoSEQ multiplex PCR, while the TCRdb copy is restricted to in-frame clones and leaves out a portion. This sample yields around 110,000 clones, of which around 86% are seen a single time; about 2% belongs to the top ten. Sequenced input: PBMCs. These receptors all come from a man aged 25 to 45 in good health and CMV-seronegative. Both conserved end residues are part of each CDR3. Each record gives: D gene, V gene, J gene, clone size, CDR3 DNA, CDR3 protein. The D gene is left open where the match is weak. Some rows have no size entry. The others give once, few or many, or a class for an expanded clone.

D gene: NA; V gene: TRBV5-5; J gene: TRBJ2-7; clone size: few; CDR3 DNA: TGTGCCAGCAGCTTCGGGTTTGGTGAGGGATACGAGCAGTACTTC; CDR3 protein: CASSFGFGEGYEQYF
D gene: NA; V gene: TRBV5-1; J gene: TRBJ1-6; clone size: NA; CDR3 DNA: TGCGCCAGCAGCTTGGAGGGCAGGGCTGGGGGCAATTCACCCCTCCACTTT; CDR3 protein: CASSLEGRAGGNSPLHF
D gene: NA; V gene: TRBV19; J gene: TRBJ2-6; clone size: NA; CDR3 DNA: TGTGCCAGTAGTATCGACCAAGGGGCGGCTGGGGCCAACGTCCTGACTTTC; CDR3 protein: CASSIDQGAAGANVLTF
D gene: TRBD1; V gene: TRBV7-6; J gene: TRBJ2-2; clone size: few; CDR3 DNA: TGTGCCAGCAGCTTGAACCCCCCGGGACAGGGGATCGGGGAGCTGTTTTTT; CDR3 protein: CASSLNPPGQGIGELFF
D gene: NA; V gene: TRBV18; J gene: TRBJ2-7; clone size: NA; CDR3 DNA: TGTGCCAGCTCACCAGACACCACCTACGAGCAGTACTTC; CDR3 protein: CASSPDTTYEQYF
D gene: TRBD1; V gene: TRBV7-7; J gene: TRBJ1-1; clone size: NA; CDR3 DNA: TGTGCCAGCAGCTTCGGACAGGCCAAGGGGGATGAAGCTTTCTTT; CDR3 protein: CASSFGQAKGDEAFF
D gene: NA; V gene: TRBV9; J gene: TRBJ2-3; clone size: NA; CDR3 DNA: TGTGCCAGCAGCGCTCCTCTCGCGGGACGATCCACAGATACGCAGTATTTT; CDR3 protein: CASSAPLAGRSTDTQYF
D gene: TRBD2; V gene: TRBV4-3; J gene: TRBJ2-1; clone size: NA; CDR3 DNA: TGCGCCAGCAGCCAAGGTATACGTGGAACTAGCGGACCCAATGAGCAGTTCTTC; CDR3 protein: CASSQGIRGTSGPNEQFF
D gene: TRBD1; V gene: TRBV10-1; J gene: TRBJ2-1; clone size: NA; CDR3 DNA: TGCGCCAGCAGCTATTCTTCCGGGACAGGGGGGCGGATGAATGAGCAGTTCTTC; CDR3 protein: CASSYSSGTGGRMNEQFF
D gene: TRBD1; V gene: TRBV7-2; J gene: TRBJ1-2; clone size: NA; CDR3 DNA: TGTGCCAGCAGTCCGGACAGGAACTATGGCTACACCTTC; CDR3 protein: CASSPDRNYGYTF
D gene: NA; V gene: TRBV28; J gene: TRBJ2-3; clone size: NA; CDR3 DNA: TGTGCCAGCAGGACAGGTGCCGATACGCAGTATTTT; CDR3 protein: CASRTGADTQYF
D gene: NA; V gene: TRBV25-1; J gene: TRBJ2-1; clone size: NA; CDR3 DNA: TGTGCCAGCAGTGGCCTGAGCGTATCCTACAATGAGCAGTTCTTC; CDR3 protein: CASSGLSVSYNEQFF
D gene: NA; V gene: TRBV5-1; J gene: TRBJ2-2; clone size: few; CDR3 DNA: TGCGCCAGCTACTCCGCACCGCCGAACACCGGGGAGCTGTTTTTT; CDR3 protein: CASYSAPPNTGELFF
D gene: TRBD2; V gene: TRBV7-9; J gene: TRBJ2-7; clone size: NA; CDR3 DNA: TGTGCCAGCAGCTTAGGATCGGGAGGGCGGGAGCAGTACTTC; CDR3 protein: CASSLGSGGREQYF
D gene: TRBD2; V gene: TRBV2; J gene: TRBJ2-3; clone size: once; CDR3 DNA: TGTGCCAGGGAAGAAACGGGGGGACGCACAGATACGCAGTATTTT; CDR3 protein: CAREETGGRTDTQYF
D gene: NA; V gene: TRBV7-2; J gene: TRBJ2-1; clone size: NA; CDR3 DNA: TGTGCCAGCAGCTATGGGAGACTGTCCTACAATGAGCAGTTCTTC; CDR3 protein: CASSYGRLSYNEQFF
D gene: TRBD1; V gene: TRBV19; J gene: TRBJ1-5; clone size: few; CDR3 DNA: TGTGCCAGTAGGGGACAGGTTAATCAGCCCCAGCATTTT; CDR3 protein: CASRGQVNQPQHF
D gene: NA; V gene: TRBV5-1; J gene: TRBJ2-2; clone size: NA; CDR3 DNA: TGCGCCAGCAGCTTGTCGACAGACCTCACCGGGGAGCTGTTTTTT; CDR3 protein: CASSLSTDLTGELFF
D gene: NA; V gene: TRBV19; J gene: TRBJ1-2; clone size: NA; CDR3 DNA: TGTGCCAGTAGTATAGCCCCTCCCGGGACATGGATCCCTTATGGCTACACCTTC; CDR3 protein: CASSIAPPGTWIPYGYTF
D gene: NA; V gene: TRBV6-1; J gene: TRBJ1-1; clone size: NA; CDR3 DNA: TGTGCCAGCAGTGAAGTGACCTGGGGGCAGGAAGCTTTCTTT; CDR3 protein: CASSEVTWGQEAFF
D gene: NA; V gene: TRBV5-4; J gene: TRBJ2-7; clone size: NA; CDR3 DNA: TGTGCCAGCAGCCCCGGGTCTACCTACGAGCAGTACTTC; CDR3 protein: CASSPGSTYEQYF
D gene: NA; V gene: TRBV27; J gene: TRBJ2-7; clone size: NA; CDR3 DNA: TGTGCCAGCAGTTATCAGGGAACCTACGAGCAGTACTTC; CDR3 protein: CASSYQGTYEQYF
D gene: NA; V gene: TRBV7-7; J gene: TRBJ1-4; clone size: NA; CDR3 DNA: TGTGCCAGCAGCTTAGCTCCGGGGGGAGAACTGTTTTTT; CDR3 protein: CASSLAPGGELFF
D gene: TRBD1; V gene: TRBV19; J gene: TRBJ1-6; clone size: NA; CDR3 DNA: TGTGCCAGTAGTATACGTGGCCGACAGGGGATAACACCCCTCCACTTT; CDR3 protein: CASSIRGRQGITPLHF
D gene: NA; V gene: TRBV21-1; J gene: TRBJ1-5; clone size: NA; CDR3 DNA: TGTGCCAGCAGCAAGGGACAGCCCAGGACTTATAGCAATCAGCCCCAGCATTTT; CDR3 protein: CASSKGQPRTYSNQPQHF
D gene: TRBD1; V gene: TRBV11-2; J gene: TRBJ2-6; clone size: NA; CDR3 DNA: TGTGCCAGCAGCCCCCTGGGACAGGGTAGAGGTGGGGCCAACGGCCTGACTTTC; CDR3 protein: CASSPLGQGRGGANGLTF
D gene: TRBD2; V gene: TRBV28; J gene: TRBJ2-1; clone size: NA; CDR3 DNA: TGTGCCAGCAGTTTGACCGGGACTAGAAACTACAATGAGCAGTTCTTC; CDR3 protein: CASSLTGTRNYNEQFF
D gene: NA; V gene: TRBV5-6; J gene: TRBJ2-1; clone size: NA; CDR3 DNA: TGTGCCAGCAGCTTCTTCTCCGACACTTTCAGCTCCTACAATGAGCAGTTCTTC; CDR3 protein: CASSFFSDTFSSYNEQFF
D gene: TRBD1; V gene: TRBV28; J gene: TRBJ2-7; clone size: NA; CDR3 DNA: TGTGCCAGCAGTTTCACCGGGACAGGGGGCTACGAGCAGTACTTC; CDR3 protein: CASSFTGTGGYEQYF
D gene: TRBD1; V gene: TRBV6-1; J gene: TRBJ2-4; clone size: NA; CDR3 DNA: TGTGCCAGCAGTGCCGGGACAGGGGTGGCCAAAAACATTCAGTACTTC; CDR3 protein: CASSAGTGVAKNIQYF
D gene: TRBD2; V gene: TRBV5-1; J gene: TRBJ2-1; clone size: NA; CDR3 DNA: TGCGCCAGCGCCTCTACGGGGGGCTCCTACAATGAGCAGTTCTTC; CDR3 protein: CASASTGGSYNEQFF
D gene: NA; V gene: TRBV6-1; J gene: TRBJ1-2; clone size: NA; CDR3 DNA: TGTGCCAGCAGTGAATCCACAACCTATGGCTACACCTTC; CDR3 protein: CASSESTTYGYTF